Described below is a single TCR beta chain sequence and its context. This entry belongs to a study of cytomegalovirus exposure and HLA in healthy donors. As for the study in general: The study placed over 65% of its approximately 360 genotyped donors in the Caucasian-associated ancestry cluster.

The primer mix had 60 Vbeta and 13 Jbeta primers. Data came from immunoSEQ multiplex PCR; TCRdb stores just in-frame clones and leaves some out. The sample has over 65,000 clones; 70% to 80% are singletons. The CDR3 spans 14 residues. Per the germline V gene, CDR1 is SNHLY and CDR2 is FYNNEI. V lost 9 bases to trimming and J lost 2 bases; unmatched junction nucleotides: 7. The clonotype was recovered from a woman between 40 and 50 years old in good health and CMV-seropositive. Source material: PBMCs. This sequence joins TRBV2 and TRBJ2-3; 8 bases fit TRBD2. The DNA of the CDR3 is TGTGCCAGAGGGAGCGGGAGCGCCACAGATACGCAGTATTTT. It translates to CARGSGSATDTQYF.